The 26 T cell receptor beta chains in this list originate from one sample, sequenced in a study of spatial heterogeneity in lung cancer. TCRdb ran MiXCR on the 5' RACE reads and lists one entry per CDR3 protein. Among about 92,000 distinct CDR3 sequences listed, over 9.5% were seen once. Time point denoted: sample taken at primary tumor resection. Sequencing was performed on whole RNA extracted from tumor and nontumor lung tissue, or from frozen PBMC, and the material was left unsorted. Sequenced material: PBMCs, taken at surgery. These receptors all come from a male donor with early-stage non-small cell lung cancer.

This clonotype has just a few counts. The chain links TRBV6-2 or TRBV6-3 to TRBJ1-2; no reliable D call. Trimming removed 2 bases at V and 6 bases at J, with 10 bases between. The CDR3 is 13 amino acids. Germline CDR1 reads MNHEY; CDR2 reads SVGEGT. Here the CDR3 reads CASSYPPGHGYTF. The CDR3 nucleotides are TGTGCCAGCAGTTACCCTCCCGGGCATGGCTACACCTTC.

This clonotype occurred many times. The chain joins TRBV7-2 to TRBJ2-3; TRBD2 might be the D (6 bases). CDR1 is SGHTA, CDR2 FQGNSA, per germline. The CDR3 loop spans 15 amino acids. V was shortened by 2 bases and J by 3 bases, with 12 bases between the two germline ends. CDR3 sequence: CASSLMRGGTDTQYF. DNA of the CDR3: TGTGCCAGCAGCTTAATGCGGGGAGGTACAGATACGCAGTATTTT.

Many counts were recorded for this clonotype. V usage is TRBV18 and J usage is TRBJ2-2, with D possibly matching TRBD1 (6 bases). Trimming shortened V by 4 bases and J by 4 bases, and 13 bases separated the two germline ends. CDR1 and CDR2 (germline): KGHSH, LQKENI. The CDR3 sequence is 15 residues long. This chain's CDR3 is CASSRVQGSTGELFF. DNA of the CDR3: TGTGCCAGCTCACGAGTTCAGGGGAGCACCGGGGAGCTGTTTTTT.

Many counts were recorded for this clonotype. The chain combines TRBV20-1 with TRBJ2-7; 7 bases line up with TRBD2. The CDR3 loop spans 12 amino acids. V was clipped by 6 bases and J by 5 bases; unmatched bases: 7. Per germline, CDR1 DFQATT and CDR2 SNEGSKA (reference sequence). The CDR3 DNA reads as TGCAGTGCAGAAAGGGCGGGAGACGAGCAGTACTTC. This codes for CSAERAGDEQYF.

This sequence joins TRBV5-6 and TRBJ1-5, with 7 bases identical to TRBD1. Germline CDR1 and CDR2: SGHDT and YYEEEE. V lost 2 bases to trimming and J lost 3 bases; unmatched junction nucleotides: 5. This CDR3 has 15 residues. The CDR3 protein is CASSFKGTDNQPQHF. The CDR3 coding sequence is TGTGCCAGCAGCTTTAAAGGGACAGACAATCAGCCCCAGCATTTT.

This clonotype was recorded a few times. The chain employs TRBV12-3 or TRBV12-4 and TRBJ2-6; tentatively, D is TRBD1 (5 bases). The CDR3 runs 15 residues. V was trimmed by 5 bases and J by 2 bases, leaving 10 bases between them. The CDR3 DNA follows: TGTGCCAGCAGTCCAGGGTTTGCTGGGGCCAACGTCCTGACTTTC. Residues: CASSPGFAGANVLTF.

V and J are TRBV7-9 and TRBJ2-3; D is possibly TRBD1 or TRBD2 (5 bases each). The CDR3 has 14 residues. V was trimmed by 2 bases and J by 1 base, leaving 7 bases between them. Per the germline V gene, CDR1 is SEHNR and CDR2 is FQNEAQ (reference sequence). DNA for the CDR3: TGTGCCAGCAGCTTACGAGGGGGCACAGATACGCAGTATTTT. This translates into CASSLRGGTDTQYF. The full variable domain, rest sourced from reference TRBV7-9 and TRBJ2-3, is DTGVSQNPRHKITKRGQNVTFRCDPISEHNRLYWYRQTLGQGPEFLTYFQNEAQLEKSRLLSDRFSAERPKGSFSTLEIQRTEQGDSAMYLCASSLRGGTDTQYFGPGTRLTVL.

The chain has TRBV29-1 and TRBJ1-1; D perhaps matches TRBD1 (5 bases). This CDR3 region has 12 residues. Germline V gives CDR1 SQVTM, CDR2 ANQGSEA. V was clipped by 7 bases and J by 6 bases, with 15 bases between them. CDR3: CSAIVRAAEAFF. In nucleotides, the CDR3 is TGCAGCGCTATTGTCAGGGCCGCTGAAGCTTTCTTT.

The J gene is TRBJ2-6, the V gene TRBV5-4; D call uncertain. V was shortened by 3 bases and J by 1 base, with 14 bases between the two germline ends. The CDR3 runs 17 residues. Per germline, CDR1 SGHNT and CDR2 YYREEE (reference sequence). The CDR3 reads CASSSAYGQSGANVLTF. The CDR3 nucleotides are TGTGCCAGCAGCTCGGCGTATGGCCAATCTGGGGCCAACGTCCTGACTTTC. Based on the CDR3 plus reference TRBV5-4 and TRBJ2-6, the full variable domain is ETGVTQSPTHLIKTRGQQVTLRCSSQSGHNTVSWYQQALGQGPQFIFQYYREEENGRGNFPPRFSGLQFPNYSSELNVNALELDDSALYLCASSSAYGQSGANVLTFGAGSRLTVL.

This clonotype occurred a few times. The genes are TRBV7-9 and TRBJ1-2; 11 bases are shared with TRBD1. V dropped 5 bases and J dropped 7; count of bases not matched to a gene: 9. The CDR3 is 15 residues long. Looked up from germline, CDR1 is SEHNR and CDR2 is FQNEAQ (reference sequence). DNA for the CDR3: TGTGCCAGCAGCCAGGCGGGACAGGGGGTATCTGGCTACACCTTC. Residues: CASSQAGQGVSGYTF.

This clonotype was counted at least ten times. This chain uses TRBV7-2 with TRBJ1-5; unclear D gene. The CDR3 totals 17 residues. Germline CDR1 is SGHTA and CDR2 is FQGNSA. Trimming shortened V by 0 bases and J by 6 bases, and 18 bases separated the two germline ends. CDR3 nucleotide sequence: TGTGCCAGCAGCTTAGCGGGTGGTGGAGGGTTAACTCAGCCCCAGCATTTT. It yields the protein CASSLAGGGGLTQPQHF.

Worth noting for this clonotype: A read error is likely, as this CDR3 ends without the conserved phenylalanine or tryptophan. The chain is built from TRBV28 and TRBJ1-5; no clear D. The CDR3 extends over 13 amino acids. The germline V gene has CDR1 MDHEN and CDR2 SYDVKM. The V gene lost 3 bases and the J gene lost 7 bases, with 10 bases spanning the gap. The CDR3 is CASSFSLQQPQHS. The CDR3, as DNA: TGTGCCAGCAGTTTTAGTCTCCAGCAGCCCCAGCATTCT.

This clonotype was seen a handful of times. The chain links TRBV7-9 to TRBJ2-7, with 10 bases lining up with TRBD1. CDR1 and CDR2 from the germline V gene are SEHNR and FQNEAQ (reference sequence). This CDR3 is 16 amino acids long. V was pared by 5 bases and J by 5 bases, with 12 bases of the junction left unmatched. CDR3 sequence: CASSPHRLGQGNEQYF. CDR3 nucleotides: TGTGCCAGCAGCCCCCACCGTCTGGGACAGGGGAACGAGCAGTACTTC.

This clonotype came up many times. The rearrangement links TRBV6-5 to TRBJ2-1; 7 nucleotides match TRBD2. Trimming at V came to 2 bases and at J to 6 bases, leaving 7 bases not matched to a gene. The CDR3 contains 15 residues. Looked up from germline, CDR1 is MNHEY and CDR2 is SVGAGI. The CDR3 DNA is TGTGCCAGCAGTTACAGGGGAGGGTTTCCCAATGAGCAGTTCTTC. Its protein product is CASSYRGGFPNEQFF.

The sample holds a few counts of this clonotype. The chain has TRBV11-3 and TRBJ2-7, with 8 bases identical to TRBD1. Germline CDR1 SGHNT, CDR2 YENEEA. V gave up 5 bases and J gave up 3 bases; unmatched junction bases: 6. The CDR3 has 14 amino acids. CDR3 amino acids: CASSPQGANYEQYF. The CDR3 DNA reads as TGTGCCAGCAGCCCCCAGGGGGCAAACTACGAGCAGTACTTC.

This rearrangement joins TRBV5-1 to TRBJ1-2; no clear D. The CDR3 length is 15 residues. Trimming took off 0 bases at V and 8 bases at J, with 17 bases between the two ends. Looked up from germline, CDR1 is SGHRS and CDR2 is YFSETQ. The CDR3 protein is CASSLEGNPLVGYTF. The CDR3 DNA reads TGCGCCAGCAGCTTGGAGGGAAATCCTCTCGTCGGCTACACCTTC.

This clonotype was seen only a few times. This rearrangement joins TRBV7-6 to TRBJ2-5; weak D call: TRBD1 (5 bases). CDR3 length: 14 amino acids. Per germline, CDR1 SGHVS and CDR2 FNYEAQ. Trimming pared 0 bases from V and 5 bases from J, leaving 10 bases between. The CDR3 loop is CASSLAQGTETQYF. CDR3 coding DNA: TGTGCCAGCAGCTTAGCGCAGGGCACGGAGACCCAGTACTTC.

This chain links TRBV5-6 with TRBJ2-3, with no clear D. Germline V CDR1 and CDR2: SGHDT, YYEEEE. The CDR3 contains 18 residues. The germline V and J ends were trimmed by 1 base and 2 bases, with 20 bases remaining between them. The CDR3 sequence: CASSLPSPGPQSTDTQYF. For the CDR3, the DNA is TGTGCCAGCAGCTTGCCCTCACCCGGCCCGCAATCCACAGATACGCAGTATTTT.

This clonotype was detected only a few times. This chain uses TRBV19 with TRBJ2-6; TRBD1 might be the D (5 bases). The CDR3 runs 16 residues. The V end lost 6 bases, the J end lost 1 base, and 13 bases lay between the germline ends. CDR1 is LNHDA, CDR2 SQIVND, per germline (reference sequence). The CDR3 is CASSQRRGSGANVLTF. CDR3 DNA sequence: TGTGCCAGTAGCCAAAGAAGGGGTTCTGGGGCCAACGTCCTGACTTTC.

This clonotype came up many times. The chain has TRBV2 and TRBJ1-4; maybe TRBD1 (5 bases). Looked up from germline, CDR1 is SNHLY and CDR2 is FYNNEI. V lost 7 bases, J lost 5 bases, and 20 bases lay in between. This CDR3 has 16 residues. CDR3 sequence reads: CASNYGVRGRNEKLFF. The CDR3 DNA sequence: TGTGCCAGCAACTACGGGGTGAGGGGACGGAATGAAAAACTGTTTTTT.

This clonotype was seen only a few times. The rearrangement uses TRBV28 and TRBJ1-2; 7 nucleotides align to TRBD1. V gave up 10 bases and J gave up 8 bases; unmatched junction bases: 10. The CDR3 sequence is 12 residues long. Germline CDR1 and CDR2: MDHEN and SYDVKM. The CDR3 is CAIREGAEGYTF. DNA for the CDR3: TGTGCCATCCGAGAGGGGGCGGAAGGCTACACCTTC.

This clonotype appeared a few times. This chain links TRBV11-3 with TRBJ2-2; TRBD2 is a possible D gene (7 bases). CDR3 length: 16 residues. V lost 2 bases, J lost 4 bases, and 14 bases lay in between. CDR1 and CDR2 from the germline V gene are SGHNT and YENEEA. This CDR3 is CASSLNGGLGTGELFF. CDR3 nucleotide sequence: TGTGCCAGCAGCTTAAACGGGGGGCTGGGCACCGGGGAGCTGTTTTTT.

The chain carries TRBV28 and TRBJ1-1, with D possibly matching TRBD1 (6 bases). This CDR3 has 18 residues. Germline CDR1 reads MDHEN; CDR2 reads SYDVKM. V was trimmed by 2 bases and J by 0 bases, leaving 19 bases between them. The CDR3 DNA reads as TGTGCCAGCAGTTTAGCTCTTGGGCGGGACATTATGAACACTGAAGCTTTCTTT. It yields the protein CASSLALGRDIMNTEAFF.

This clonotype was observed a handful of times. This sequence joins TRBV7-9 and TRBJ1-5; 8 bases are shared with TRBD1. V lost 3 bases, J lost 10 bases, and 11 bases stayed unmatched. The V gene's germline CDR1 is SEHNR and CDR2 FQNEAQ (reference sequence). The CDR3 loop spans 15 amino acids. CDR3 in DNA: TGTGCCAGCAGCTTGGATGGACAGGGACAACGACCCCAGCATTTT. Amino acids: CASSLDGQGQRPQHF.

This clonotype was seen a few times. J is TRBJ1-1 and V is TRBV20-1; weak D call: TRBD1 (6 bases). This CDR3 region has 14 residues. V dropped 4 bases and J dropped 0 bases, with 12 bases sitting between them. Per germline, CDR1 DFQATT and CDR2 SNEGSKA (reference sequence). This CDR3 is CSATRGTMNTEAFF. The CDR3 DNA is TGCAGTGCTACCCGGGGGACAATGAACACTGAAGCTTTCTTT.

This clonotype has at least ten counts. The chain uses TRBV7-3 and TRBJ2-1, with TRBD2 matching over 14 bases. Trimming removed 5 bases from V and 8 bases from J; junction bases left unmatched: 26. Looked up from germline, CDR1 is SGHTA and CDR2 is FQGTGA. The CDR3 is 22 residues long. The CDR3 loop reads CASSPEVTSGLAGVPIHYEQFF. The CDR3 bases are TGTGCCAGCAGCCCCGAAGTAACGTCGGGACTAGCGGGAGTTCCTATACACTATGAGCAGTTCTTC. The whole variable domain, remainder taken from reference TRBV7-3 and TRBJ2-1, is GAGVSQTPSNKVTEKGKYVELRCDPISGHTALYWYRQSLGQGPEFLIYFQGTGAADDSGLPNDRFFAVRPEGSVSTLKIQRTERGDSAVYLCASSPEVTSGLAGVPIHYEQFFGPGTRLTVL.